The TCR beta chain under discussion was sequenced for a study of blood T cell repertoires in COVID-19. Study-level background: The origin of the acute and convalescent COVID-19 samples was the United States, Italy and Spain. PBMCs, B-cell-depleted T cells, or T cells provided the cDNA or gDNA that made up the material.

As processed by the authors: The assay estimated nucleated cells by amplifying reference gene primers. TCRdb's copy holds only in-frame clones and misses some; the assay was immunoSEQ multiplex PCR. V and J calls and clone size come straight from that table; D and trimming were deduced from the DNA. The data show 78,000 or so clones, with about nine tenths seen just once and around 6.7% held by the top ten. Sample: peripheral blood. The receptor was derived from a woman aged 50 to 60 with acute or convalescent COVID-19.

The CDR3 loop is CSASLGLSYEQYF. CDR3 nucleotides: TGCAGTGCTAGTCTTGGGCTCTCCTACGAGCAGTACTTC. The V call is TRBV20-1, the J call TRBJ2-7; D remains unclear. Germline assignment: CDR1 DFQATT and CDR2 SNEGSKA (reference sequence). V was cut by 3 bases and J by 0 bases, with 9 bases left in between. This CDR3 has 13 amino acids.